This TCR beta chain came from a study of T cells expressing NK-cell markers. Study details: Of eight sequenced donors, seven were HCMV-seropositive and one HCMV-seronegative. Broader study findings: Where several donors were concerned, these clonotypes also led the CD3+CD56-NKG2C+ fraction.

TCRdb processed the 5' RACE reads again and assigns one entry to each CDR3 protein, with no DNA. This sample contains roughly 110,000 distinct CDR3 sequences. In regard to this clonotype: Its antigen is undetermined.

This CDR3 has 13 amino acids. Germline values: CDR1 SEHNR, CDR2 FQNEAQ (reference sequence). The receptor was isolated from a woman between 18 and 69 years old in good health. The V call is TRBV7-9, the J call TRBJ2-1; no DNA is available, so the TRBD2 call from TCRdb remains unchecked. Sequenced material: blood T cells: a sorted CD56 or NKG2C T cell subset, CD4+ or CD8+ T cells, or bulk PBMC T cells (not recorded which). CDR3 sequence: CASSGGSYNEQFF.